This T cell receptor (beta chain) was sequenced during a study of control samples from healthy donors and cancer patients (dated by TCRdb to 2018 to 2020). The method was the immunoSEQ multiplex PCR assay. TCRdb holds this immuneACCESS table with in-frame rearrangements only. Some clones are missing; in checked studies, unresolved V genes explain under half, and the rest has no known cause. The sample records 180,000 or so clones, 93% of which are singletons. Together, the top ten hold roughly 4% of the sample. With respect to this clone: The antigen it recognizes is unknown. Per-base qualities were not stored, and no clone one base away is much larger.

The sequenced sample consisted of blood. The clonotype originates from a woman aged 60-75 years in good health.

This receptor has the CDR3 CASSSYHVINGYTF. The nucleotide sequence reads TGTGCCAGCAGCTCCTATCACGTAATCAATGGCTACACCTTC. The V and J genes are TRBV7-2 and TRBJ1-2; no D gene call is confident. The germline V gene provides CDR1 SGHTA and CDR2 FQGNSA. Trimming removed 4 bases from V and 6 bases from J, leaving 15 bases between the germline ends. CDR3 length: 14 amino acids, cysteine to phenylalanine. The DNA shown is the 42-base CDR3, in frame from base 1.